The rows below give T cell receptor beta chains drawn from one sample of a study of blood T cells in healthy people across ages. TCRdb re-analysed the 5' RACE reads in MiXCR, keeping a single row per CDR3 protein. Among about a million distinct CDR3 sequences listed, just over 50% were seen once. Sequencing input: blood. All receptors derive from a woman in her sixties in good health. Each CDR3 is given with its conserved first and last residue. A D gene is named only where the DNA matches it firmly. Size is omitted from some rows. Given values are once, few, many or a class for expanded clones.

d_call	j_call	v_call	clone_size	cdr3_length	cdr3_nt	cdr3_aa
TRBD2	TRBJ2-7	TRBV28	few	14	TGTGCCTGCGGTTTTGGCGGGAGGGCCTCCGAGCAGTACTTC	CACGFGGRASEQYF
TRBD1	TRBJ2-1	TRBV6-1	-	16	TGTGCCAGCAGTGAAATGTTTGGGACAGGATACAATGAGCAGTTCTTC	CASSEMFGTGYNEQFF
TRBD1	TRBJ1-1	TRBV20-1	-	16	TGCAGTGCTAGTCCTCCGGGACAGGGAATGAACACTGAAGCTTTCTTT	CSASPPGQGMNTEAFF
TRBD2	TRBJ2-5	TRBV3-1	-	16	TGTGCCAGCAGTAAGTGGACTAGCGGGAGTGAGAAGACCCAGTACTTC	CASSKWTSGSEKTQYF
-	TRBJ2-7	TRBV29-1	-	17	TGCAGTGTTGGTGGGGCTAAACAGGGTAATAGTCCGTACGAGCAGTACTTC	CSVGGAKQGNSPYEQYF
-	TRBJ2-5	TRBV25-1	few	13	TGTGCCAGCAGTGAATCGGGGATAGAGACCCAGTACTTC	CASSESGIETQYF
TRBD2	TRBJ2-7	TRBV2	-	13	TGTGCCAGCAGGGCGACTAGCGCCGCTGGGCAGTACTTC	CASRATSAAGQYF
-	TRBJ1-5	TRBV10-3	-	13	TGTGCCATCGGGGGGGCGGGGGAGCAGCCCCAGCATTTT	CAIGGAGEQPQHF
-	TRBJ1-2	TRBV2	-	13	TGTGCCAGCAGACAAGGGGGGGGCTATGGCTACACCTTC	CASRQGGGYGYTF
TRBD2	TRBJ2-7	TRBV20-1	-	16	TGCAGTGCTAGCAATACACTACGGGAGGGCGGGCGCGAGCAGTACTTC	CSASNTLREGGREQYF
-	TRBJ2-3	TRBV21-1	once	13	TGTGCCAGCAGCCGGTCCAAGCGGGATACGCAGTATTTT	CASSRSKRDTQYF
-	TRBJ2-3	TRBV2	-	12	TGTGCCAGCATTGAACACACAGATACGCAGTATTTT	CASIEHTDTQYF
TRBD2	TRBJ2-4	TRBV7-2	once	18	TGTGCCAGCAGCTTAGACGGAGCTAGCGGGAGGGAAAAAAACATTCAGTACTTC	CASSLDGASGREKNIQYF
-	TRBJ2-7	TRBV4-2	few	15	TGTGCCAGCAGCCAAGCGGGAACGGCTGGATACGAGCAGTACTTC	CASSQAGTAGYEQYF
-	TRBJ2-1	TRBV27	once	17	TGTGCCAGCAGCCTTGGTACGGGGGAGAGCTCCTACAATGAGCAGTTCTTC	CASSLGTGESSYNEQFF
TRBD1	TRBJ2-6	TRBV4-1	-	16	TGCGCCAGCAGCCGGGGACAGGGGCCTGGGGCCAACGTCCTGACTTTC	CASSRGQGPGANVLTF
TRBD1	TRBJ1-1	TRBV5-6	few	14	TGTGCCAGCAGCCGGGACAGGGCTAACACTGAAGCTTTCTTT	CASSRDRANTEAFF
TRBD1	TRBJ2-3	TRBV5-6	-	15	TGTGCCAGCAGCGTGGAGACAGGGGTATTAGATACGCAGTATTTT	CASSVETGVLDTQYF
TRBD1	TRBJ2-7	TRBV7-9	few	16	TGTGCCAGCAGCTGTCCGCCCGGGACAGCGAACTACGAGCAGTACTTC	CASSCPPGTANYEQYF
-	TRBJ1-5	TRBV5-1	-	13	TGCGCCAGCAGCTTGGAGGGTACTCAGCCCCAGCATTTT	CASSLEGTQPQHF
-	TRBJ2-6	TRBV4-1	once	17	TGCGCCAGCAGCCAAGAGCAGGTCGTCTCTGGGGCCAACGTCCTGACTTTC	CASSQEQVVSGANVLTF